These 29 T cell receptor beta chains share one sample of origin, sequenced in a study of spatial heterogeneity in lung cancer. General study results and limits: The study found that expanded intratumoral alpha and beta TCR counts tracked tumor mutation counts.

MiXCR was run by TCRdb on the 5' RACE reads, yielding one entry per CDR3 protein. The sample yields roughly 3,000 distinct CDR3 sequences, approximately 12% seen once. Specified time point: sample taken at primary tumor resection. The antigens of these receptors remain unknown. Here the sequenced sample was lung tumor tissue, taken at surgery. The source of these receptors is a male donor with early-stage non-small cell lung cancer.

In this sample, this clonotype turned up many times. The chain joins TRBV7-2 to TRBJ2-5, with D perhaps assigned TRBD1 or TRBD2 (5 bases each). The CDR3 is 15 amino acids. Per germline, CDR1 SGHTA and CDR2 FQGNSA. Deletions cut 4 bases from V and 2 bases from J, with 14 bases between. The DNA of the CDR3 is TGTGCCAGCAGCTCCGGGGACCCGGGACAAGAGACCCAGTACTTC. Its protein is CASSSGDPGQETQYF.

This clonotype rates as medium-sized (0.01 to 0.1%). V usage is TRBV18 and J usage is TRBJ1-4; D is unresolved. This CDR3 has 12 amino acids. Trimming shortened V by 4 bases and J by 4 bases, and 4 bases separated the two germline ends. CDR1 is KGHSH and CDR2 is LQKENI in the germline V gene. The CDR3, as DNA: TGTGCCAGCTCACTACTTAATGAAAAACTGTTTTTT. Its protein product is CASSLLNEKLFF.

This clonotype is medium-sized. This sequence joins TRBV4-2 and TRBJ2-7; D may be TRBD2 (7 bases). Per germline, CDR1 LGHNA and CDR2 YNFKEQ. V dropped 0 bases and J dropped 4 bases, with 22 bases sitting between them. This CDR3 has 18 amino acids. CDR3 residues: CASSQDQYPKGGVYEQYF. For the CDR3, the DNA is TGTGCCAGCAGCCAAGATCAGTACCCTAAGGGGGGGGTGTACGAGCAGTACTTC.

In this sample, this clonotype turned up a few times. The rearrangement uses TRBV20-1 and TRBJ2-5; TRBD1 matches at 10 bases. Germline V gene sequence: CDR1 DFQATT, CDR2 SNEGSKA (reference sequence). V lost 6 bases, J lost 2 bases, and 6 bases stayed unmatched. This CDR3 has 14 amino acids. The CDR3 coding sequence is TGCAGTGCCTGGGACAGGGGCGGACAAGAGACCCAGTACTTC. It codes for CSAWDRGGQETQYF.

Judged by abundance, this clonotype is medium-sized. The chain joins TRBV7-2 to TRBJ2-5; D may be TRBD2 (5 bases). The CDR3 is made up of 15 amino acids. Trimming left V 0 bases short and J 1 base short, with 9 bases between. Per the germline V gene, CDR1 is SGHTA and CDR2 is FQGNSA. The CDR3 protein is CASSLAPGLQETQYF. The CDR3 bases are TGTGCCAGCAGCTTAGCTCCAGGACTCCAAGAGACCCAGTACTTC.

This clonotype appeared a few times. Being one base from a much bigger clone, this may be a read error. The rearrangement joins TRBV6-1 to TRBJ2-3, with D possibly being TRBD2 (7 bases). The length of the CDR3 is 15 residues. Germline CDR1 and CDR2: MNHNS and SASEGT. The CDR3, as DNA: TGTCCCAGCACCCCCGGGGGGCCCCACACAGATACGCAGTATTTT. This sequence encodes CPSTPGGPHTDTQYF.

This clonotype counts as medium-sized. The chain has TRBV5-1 and TRBJ2-7; 7 bases align to TRBD2. Trimming took 4 bases from V and 6 from J; bases not matched to a gene: 4. Germline loops: CDR1 SGHRS, CDR2 YFSETQ. This CDR3 is 12 amino acids long. The CDR3: CASSLSSGEQYF. The CDR3 coding sequence is TGCGCCAGCAGCCTCTCTAGCGGCGAGCAGTACTTC. Using reference TRBV5-1 and TRBJ2-7 for the parts outside the CDR3, the full variable domain is KAGVTQTPRYLIKTRGQQVTLSCSPISGHRSVSWYQQTPGQGLQFLFEYFSETQRNKGNFPGRFSGRQFSNSRSEMNVSTLELGDSALYLCASSLSSGEQYFGPGTRLTVT.

Sample share makes this clonotype medium-sized. A read error may explain this, as a much larger clone is one base away. The V and J genes are TRBV4-3 and TRBJ2-1, with 10 bases fitting TRBD2. The CDR3 is 15 amino acids. CDR1 is LGHNA and CDR2 is YSLEER in the germline V gene. CDR3 region: CASSNSGGSWDEQVF. The DNA for the CDR3 is TGCGCCAGCAGCAATAGCGGGGGGTCCTGGGATGAGCAGGTCTTC.

This clonotype came up a few times. This chain joins TRBV5-5 and TRBJ1-2; D ambiguous. The V end was cut by 1 base, the J end by 6 bases, with 13 bases between. This CDR3 is 14 amino acids long. Germline V gene lookup returns CDR1 SGHKS and CDR2 YYEKEE (reference sequence). The CDR3 loop is CASSLSKGLDGYTF. The CDR3 DNA reads TGTGCCAGCAGCTTGTCGAAGGGATTAGATGGCTACACCTTC.

Many counts were recorded for this clonotype. The chain is built from TRBV7-8 and TRBJ2-5; the D is unclear. The CDR3 spans 12 residues. Germline values: CDR1 SGHVS, CDR2 FQNEAQ. The germline V and J ends were trimmed by 1 base and 0 bases, with 0 bases remaining between them. This CDR3 reads CASSLDQETQYF. The CDR3 DNA is TGTGCCAGCAGCTTAGACCAAGAGACCCAGTACTTC.

By frequency in the sample, this clonotype is medium-sized. This rearrangement joins TRBV11-2 to TRBJ2-7; 7 bases align to TRBD1. CDR1 is SGHAT, CDR2 FQNNGV, per germline. The CDR3 contains 14 residues. V was clipped by 4 bases and J by 0 bases; unmatched bases: 3. Here the CDR3 reads CASSSGTASYEQYF. In DNA form, the CDR3 reads TGTGCCAGCAGCTCCGGGACAGCCTCCTACGAGCAGTACTTC.

The chain is built from TRBV19 and TRBJ2-5; D is uncertain. The CDR3 consists of 13 residues. CDR1 and CDR2 from the germline V gene are LNHDA and SQIVND (reference sequence). V gave up 3 bases and J gave up 5 bases, with 10 bases separating them. The CDR3 protein is CASSIGRTETQYF. The CDR3 nucleotides are TGTGCCAGTAGTATCGGAAGGACGGAGACCCAGTACTTC.

By frequency in the sample, this clonotype is medium-sized. V is TRBV7-2 and J is TRBJ2-1; D is unclear. Germline V gene data show CDR1 as SGHTA and CDR2 as FQGNSA. Deletions cut 1 base from V and 6 bases from J, with 4 bases between. This CDR3 spans 12 amino acids. This CDR3 reads CASSLDSNEQFF. CDR3 sequence (DNA): TGTGCCAGCAGCTTAGACAGCAATGAGCAGTTCTTC.

The rearrangement uses TRBV27 and TRBJ2-5, with TRBD1 identical over 11 bases. The CDR3 covers 16 residues. The germline gives CDR1 MNHEY, CDR2 SMNVEV (reference sequence). J was trimmed by 5 bases and V by 3 bases; bases with no gene match: 8. The CDR3 nucleotides are TGTGCCAGCAGTTTCAGATACCGGGACAGGGGGGAGACCCAGTACTTC. Protein sequence: CASSFRYRDRGETQYF.

The chain combines TRBV9 with TRBJ1-6; unclear D gene. This CDR3 has 15 residues. The V end was cut by 2 bases, the J end by 7 bases, with 13 bases between. Germline lookup yields CDR1 SGDLS and CDR2 YYNGEE. The CDR3, as DNA: TGTGCCAGCAGCGTTTATGGAGGAGTAAATTCACCCCTCCACTTT. This translates into CASSVYGGVNSPLHF.

This sequence joins TRBV6-6 and TRBJ2-1; D not resolved. The ends were cut back, 0 bases at V and 15 bases at J, with 9 bases in the middle. The CDR3 has 11 residues. Germline lookup yields CDR1 MNHNY and CDR2 SVGAGI (reference sequence). The CDR3 DNA reads TGTGCCAGCAGTTACTCCCAGTATGGGTTCTTC. Translating it yields CASSYSQYGFF.

This clonotype is classed as medium-sized. J is TRBJ2-1 and V is TRBV19, with TRBD1 as a possible D gene (5 bases). The germline CDR1 and CDR2 sequences are LNHDA and SQIVND (reference sequence). V lost 0 bases, J lost 6 bases, and 18 bases lay in between. The CDR3 runs to 17 residues. The CDR3 DNA is TGTGCCAGTAGTATAGATCCGAACAGGAATCGTGGCAATGAGCAGTTCTTC. Its translation: CASSIDPNRNRGNEQFF.

Relative to its sample, this clonotype is medium-sized. The CDR3 DNA sequence: TGTGCCAGTAGACCGGACTTGGTCGCGGGGACTGATACGCAGTATTTT. The encoded protein is CASRPDLVAGTDTQYF. This chain joins TRBV19 and TRBJ2-3; maybe TRBD2 (6 bases). Germline V lookup: CDR1 LNHDA, CDR2 SQIVND (reference sequence). The CDR3 is 16 residues long. Trimming removed 6 bases at V and 6 bases at J, with 22 bases between.

This clonotype ranks as medium-sized (0.01 to 0.1%). The chain carries TRBV28 and TRBJ2-1; 13 nucleotides match TRBD2. CDR1 MDHEN and CDR2 SYDVKM come from the germline V gene. This CDR3 is 16 amino acids long. V gave up 4 bases and J gave up 5 bases; unmatched junction bases: 5. The CDR3 nucleotides read TGTGCCAGCAGTTCCCTTGGACTAGCGGGGGACAATGAGCAGTTCTTC. Amino acids: CASSSLGLAGDNEQFF.

This clonotype is medium-sized within its sample. The junction departs from germline at one end; a sequencing error may be responsible. The chain combines TRBV7-7 with TRBJ2-1; no clear D. Per the germline V gene, CDR1 is SSHAT and CDR2 is FNYEAQ (reference sequence). The CDR3 is 13 residues long. CDR3 sequence reads: CASSLGWQLEQFF. The CDR3 DNA is TGTGCTAGCAGCTTAGGCTGGCAGCTGGAGCAGTTCTTC.

This clonotype is medium-sized in the sample. This rearrangement joins TRBV12-5 to TRBJ2-1; the match to TRBD1 covers 7 bases. With 5 bases clipped from V and 6 bases from J, the junction kept 10 bases outside the gene matches. CDR1 LGHNT and CDR2 FRNRAP come from the germline V gene. There are 15 residues in the CDR3. CDR3 sequence reads: CASGDMAHRGNEQFF. Here the CDR3 DNA reads TGTGCTAGTGGTGACATGGCGCACAGGGGCAATGAGCAGTTCTTC.

With regard to this clonotype: A read error may explain this, as a much larger clone is one base away. The chain links TRBV7-2 to TRBJ2-1; 8 bases line up with TRBD1. The length of the CDR3 is 15 residues. The germline V gene encodes CDR1 SGHTA and CDR2 FQGNSA. The CDR3 here is CVSSLAGGWGNEQFF. CDR3 in DNA: TGTGTCAGCAGCCTAGCAGGGGGCTGGGGAAATGAGCAGTTCTTC.

This clonotype was detected ten times or more. This chain connects TRBV7-6 to TRBJ2-7, with TRBD2 matching 14 bases. Germline V gene data show CDR1 as SGHVS and CDR2 as FNYEAQ. The CDR3 covers 16 residues. V lost 1 base and J lost 4; bases outside the gene matches: 3. The CDR3 region has the DNA TGTGCCAGCAGCTTAGGGACTAGCGGGGGGTCTTACGAGCAGTACTTC. Its translation: CASSLGTSGGSYEQYF. The full variable domain, with the rest looked up from reference TRBV7-6 and TRBJ2-7, is GAGVSQSPRYKVTKRGQDVALRCDPISGHVSLYWYRQALGQGPEFLTYFNYEAQQDKSGLPNDRFSAERPEGSISTLTIQRTEQRDSAMYRCASSLGTSGGSYEQYFGPGTRLTVT.

This clonotype was detected ten times or more. This sequence joins TRBV5-3 and TRBJ1-1, with D perhaps TRBD1 (5 bases). TRBV5-3 carries the ORF label, with uncertain function. The CDR3 is 18 amino acids. V was clipped by 0 bases and J by 6 bases, with 24 bases between them. This chain's CDR3 is CARSLEAPPGTPGPEAFF. CDR3 DNA: TGTGCCAGAAGCTTGGAGGCCCCGCCCGGGACCCCGGGTCCTGAAGCTTTCTTT.

The CDR3 region has the DNA TGTGCCAGCAGCCCCGGGGGGGGCGAGCAGTACTTC. Translation: CASSPGGGEQYF. The chain is built from TRBV6-4 and TRBJ2-7; 8 positions match TRBD2. With V trimmed by 6 bases and J by 6 bases, 4 bases remained unmatched. The CDR3 is made up of 12 amino acids. CDR1 is MRHNA and CDR2 is SNTAGT in the germline V gene.

This clonotype is medium-sized in the sample. The chain couples TRBV6-6 to TRBJ2-2; D gene uncertain. V was shortened by 10 bases and J by 7 bases, with 10 bases between the two germline ends. The V gene's germline CDR1 is MNHNY and CDR2 SVGAGI (reference sequence). The CDR3 runs 11 residues. CDR3 bases: TGTGCCATCCGTATGGGCGGGGAGCTGTTTTTT. This gives the protein CAIRMGGELFF.

The chain couples TRBV30 to TRBJ2-7; a weak D match, TRBD1 (6 bases). V was pared by 8 bases and J by 5 bases, with 16 bases between. The germline CDR1 and CDR2 sequences are GTSNPN and SVGIG (reference sequence). There are 12 residues in the CDR3. DNA for the CDR3: TGTGCCGGGGGCCGCTCTGTCCACGAGCAGTACTTC. It is translated as CAGGRSVHEQYF.

Relative to its sample, this clonotype is medium-sized. The CDR3 coding sequence is TGTGCCAGCAGCTTATTACAGGGGAGAGGTACCGGGGAGCTGTTTTTT. Amino acids: CASSLLQGRGTGELFF. The chain recombines TRBV11-2 with TRBJ2-2; 7 bases are shared with TRBD1. Trimming took 2 bases from V and 5 from J; bases not matched to a gene: 8. The CDR3 has 16 amino acids. CDR1 is SGHAT and CDR2 is FQNNGV in the germline V gene.

This clonotype counts as medium-sized (0.01 to 0.1%). In nucleotides, the CDR3 is TGTGCCAGCAGCTTTCAGGGCCCCTACGAGCAGTACTTC. This gives the protein CASSFQGPYEQYF. The rearrangement uses TRBV7-9 and TRBJ2-7; D possibly corresponds to TRBD1 (5 bases). Germline CDR1 SEHNR, CDR2 FQNEAQ (reference sequence). CDR3 length: 13 amino acids. Trimming pared 3 bases from V and 2 bases from J, leaving 8 bases between.